This TCR beta chain was sequenced during a study of CD8 T cells in ankylosing spondylitis listed by TCRdb under 2017. For the wider study: The study profiled T cell receptor beta repertoires in healthy donors and ankylosing spondylitis patients to find disease-linked TCR variants. The full study cohort comprised 25 or so ankylosing spondylitis patients and over 95 healthy donors. Samples of peripheral blood were taken, and for ankylosing spondylitis patients, synovial fluid was collected as well.

The CDR3 holds 16 amino acids from the cysteine to the phenylalanine. Kept here is only the CDR3 DNA, which spans 48 bases and is read in frame from base 1. Trimming takes 6 bases off V and 2 bases off J; junction bases not matched to a gene: 10. CDR1 and CDR2 (MDHEN, SYDVKM) derive from the germline V gene. Comment on this clonotype: The antigen it recognizes is unknown. No per-base quality is available; no much larger clone lies one base away.

Broad study findings and their caveats: In peripheral blood, the disease-linked clones were found at relatively low frequencies and had a CD8+ phenotype. Some of the motif variants had been reported before in the synovial fluid and blood of reactive arthritis patients, a finding that suggests common disease-initiation mechanisms. A TCR beta motif of 8 or 9 highly homologous amino acid variants appeared characteristic of blood from ankylosing spondylitis patients. The disease-linked clones were reported to be significantly enriched in matched synovial fluid samples from ankylosing spondylitis patients.

The sequencing machine was an Illumina HiSeq 2500. Quantitative 5'-RACE with molecular barcodes was the method used to prepare the TCR beta libraries. For the original study's pipeline: A new computational method, built on a probabilistic model of VDJ rearrangement, was used to identify disease-linked TCR variants. TCRdb handled the public reads itself, with Q25 trimming in fastp and clone calling in MiXCR, and kept productive beta chains. Each entry is one CDR3 protein sequence, shown with its most common DNA and genes. What appears here as the V and J calls and clone size reflects TCRdb's work, not the paper's. The sample includes a few hundred thousand distinct CDR3 sequences, with 6.5% to 10% observed a single time. The ten largest clonotypes hold more than 12% of the sample.

The chain couples TRBV28 to TRBJ2-3; TRBD1 matches 8 bases in the middle. The sample consisted of blood, either unsorted or a sorted T cell fraction (not recorded which). The receptor comes from a male donor with ankylosing spondylitis. The CDR3 amino acid sequence is: CASSSPGQGTTDTQYF. The DNA sequence follows: TGTGCCAGCAGCTCCCCCGGACAGGGCACCACAGATACGCAGTATTTT.